This T cell receptor (beta chain) was found in a study of T cell changes during pregnancy in multiple sclerosis. TCRdb's table, derived via immunoSEQ multiplex PCR, lists solely in-frame clones and lacks some. In the table there are tens of thousands of clones, approximately 92% of which are singletons. The CDR3 spans 17 residues. This chain connects TRBV12-2 to TRBJ1-3. TRBV12-2 is termed a pseudogene. This specimen consisted of peripheral blood, obtained after pregnancy. The TCR originated in a female donor with multiple sclerosis, enrolled in a pregnancy study. CDR3 sequence (DNA): TGTGCAAGTCGCGCCAGCGGGGTCCTTAGCTCTGGAAACACCATATATTTT. This sequence encodes CASRASGVLSSGNTIYF.